The T cell receptor (beta chain) under discussion was sequenced for a study of T cell changes during pregnancy in multiple sclerosis. This clone was observed a handful of times. The CDR3 covers 15 residues. Trimming removed 4 bases from V and 0 bases from J, with 9 bases in between. CDR1 LGHNA and CDR2 YNFKEQ come from the germline V gene. TCRdb's copy holds only in-frame clones and misses some; the assay was immunoSEQ multiplex PCR. The sample yields around 42,000 clones, about 91% seen once. Sequences were derived from CD4+ T cells from peripheral blood mononuclear cells, sampled in the second trimester of pregnancy. The receptor was derived from a female donor in good health, enrolled as a control in a pregnancy study. The rearrangement joins TRBV4-2 to TRBJ1-4, with D unresolved. CDR3 nucleotide sequence: TGTGCCAGCAGCCCCTGGGAGTCAACTAATGAAAAACTGTTTTTT. It is translated as CASSPWESTNEKLFF.